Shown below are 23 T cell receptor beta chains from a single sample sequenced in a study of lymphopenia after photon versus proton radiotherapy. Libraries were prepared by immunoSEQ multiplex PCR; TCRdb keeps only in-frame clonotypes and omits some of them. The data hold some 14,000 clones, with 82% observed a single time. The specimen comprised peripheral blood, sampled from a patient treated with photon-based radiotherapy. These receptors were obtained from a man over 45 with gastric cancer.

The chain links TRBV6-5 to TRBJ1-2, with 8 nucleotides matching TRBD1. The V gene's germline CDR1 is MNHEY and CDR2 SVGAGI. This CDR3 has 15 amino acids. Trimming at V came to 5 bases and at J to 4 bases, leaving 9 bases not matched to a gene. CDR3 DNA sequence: TGTGCCAGCAGTGTCCGGGACAGGAACATCTATGGCTACACCTTC. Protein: CASSVRDRNIYGYTF.

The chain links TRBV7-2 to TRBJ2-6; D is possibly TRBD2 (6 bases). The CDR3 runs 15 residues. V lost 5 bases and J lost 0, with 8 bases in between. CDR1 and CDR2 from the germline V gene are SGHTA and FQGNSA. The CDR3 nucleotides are TGTGCCAGCAGCGCGGGGCACTCTGGGGCCAACGTCCTGACTTTC. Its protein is CASSAGHSGANVLTF. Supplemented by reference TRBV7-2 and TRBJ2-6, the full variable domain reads GAGVSQSPSNKVTEKGKDVELRCDPISGHTALYWYRQSLGQGLEFLIYFQGNSAPDKSGLPSDRFSAERTGGSVSTLTIQRTQQEDSAVYLCASSAGHSGANVLTFGAGSRLTVL.

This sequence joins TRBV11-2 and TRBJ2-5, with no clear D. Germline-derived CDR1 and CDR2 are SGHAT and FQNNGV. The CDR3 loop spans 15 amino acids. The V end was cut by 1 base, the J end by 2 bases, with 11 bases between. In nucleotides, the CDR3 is TGTGCCAGCAGCTTAGGTGAAGGCTCACAAGAGACCCAGTACTTC. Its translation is CASSLGEGSQETQYF.

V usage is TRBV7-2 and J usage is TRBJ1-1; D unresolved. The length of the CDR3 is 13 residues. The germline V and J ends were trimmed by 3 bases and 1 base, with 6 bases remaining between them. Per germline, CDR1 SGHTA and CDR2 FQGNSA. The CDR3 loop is CASSFGGNTEAFF. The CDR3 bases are TGTGCCAGCAGCTTTGGTGGGAACACTGAAGCTTTCTTT.

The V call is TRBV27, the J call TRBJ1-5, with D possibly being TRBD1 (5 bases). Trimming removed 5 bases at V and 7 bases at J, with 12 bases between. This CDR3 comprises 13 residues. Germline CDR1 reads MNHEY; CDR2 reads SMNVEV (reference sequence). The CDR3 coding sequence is TGTGCCAGCAGTCCGGGACCAGACCAGCCCCAGCATTTT. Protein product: CASSPGPDQPQHF.

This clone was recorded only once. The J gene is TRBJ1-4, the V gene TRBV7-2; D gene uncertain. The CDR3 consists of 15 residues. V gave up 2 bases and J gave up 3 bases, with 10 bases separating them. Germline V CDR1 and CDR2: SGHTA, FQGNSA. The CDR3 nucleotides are TGTGCCAGCAGCTTAAATAGTAGATCTAATGAAAAACTGTTTTTT. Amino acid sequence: CASSLNSRSNEKLFF.

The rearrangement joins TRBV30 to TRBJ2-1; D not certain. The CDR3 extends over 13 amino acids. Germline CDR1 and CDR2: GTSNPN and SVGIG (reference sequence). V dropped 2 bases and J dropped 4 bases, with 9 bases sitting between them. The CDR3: CAWSKRRYNEQFF. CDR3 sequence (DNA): TGTGCCTGGAGTAAAAGACGGTACAATGAGCAGTTCTTC. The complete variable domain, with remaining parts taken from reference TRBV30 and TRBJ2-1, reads SQTIHQWPATLVQPVGSPLSLECTVEGTSNPNLYWYRQAAGRGLQLLFYSVGIGQISSEVPQNLSASRPQDRQFILSSKKLLLSDSGFYLCAWSKRRYNEQFFGPGTRLTVL.

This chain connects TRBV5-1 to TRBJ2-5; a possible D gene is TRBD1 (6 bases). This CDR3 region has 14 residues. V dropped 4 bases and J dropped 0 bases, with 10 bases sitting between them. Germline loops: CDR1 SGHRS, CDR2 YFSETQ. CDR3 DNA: TGCGCCAGCAGCCAGGGACAAAACCAAGAGACCCAGTACTTC. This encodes CASSQGQNQETQYF.

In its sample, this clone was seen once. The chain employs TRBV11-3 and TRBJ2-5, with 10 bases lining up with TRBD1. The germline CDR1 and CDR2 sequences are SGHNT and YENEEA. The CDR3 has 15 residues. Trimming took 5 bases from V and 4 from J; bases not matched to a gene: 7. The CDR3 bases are TGTGCCAGCAGCGGGGGACAGGGGCCGGGAGAGACCCAGTACTTC. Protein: CASSGGQGPGETQYF.

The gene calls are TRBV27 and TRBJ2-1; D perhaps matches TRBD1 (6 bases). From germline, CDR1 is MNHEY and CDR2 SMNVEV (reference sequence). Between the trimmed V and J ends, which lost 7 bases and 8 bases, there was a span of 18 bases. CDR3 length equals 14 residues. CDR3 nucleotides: TGTGCCAGCAAGAGAACCGGGACAAATTATGAGCAGTTCTTC. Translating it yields CASKRTGTNYEQFF.

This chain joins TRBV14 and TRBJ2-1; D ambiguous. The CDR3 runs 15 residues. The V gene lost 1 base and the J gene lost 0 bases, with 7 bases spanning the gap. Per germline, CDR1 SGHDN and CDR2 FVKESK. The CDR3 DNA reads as TGTGCCAGCAGCCAAGTCCCAGCCTCCTACAATGAGCAGTTCTTC. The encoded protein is CASSQVPASYNEQFF.

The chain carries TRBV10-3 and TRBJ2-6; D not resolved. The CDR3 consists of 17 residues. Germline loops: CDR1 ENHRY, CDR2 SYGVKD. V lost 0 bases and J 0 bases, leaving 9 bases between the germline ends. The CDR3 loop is CAISESIVRSGANVLTF. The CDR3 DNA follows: TGTGCCATCAGTGAGTCGATTGTTCGCTCTGGGGCCAACGTCCTGACTTTC.

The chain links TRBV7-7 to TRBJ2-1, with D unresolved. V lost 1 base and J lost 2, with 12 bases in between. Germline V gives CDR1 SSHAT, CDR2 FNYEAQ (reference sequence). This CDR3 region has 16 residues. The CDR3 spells CASSLELGLPYNEQFF. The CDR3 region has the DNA TGTGCCAGCAGCTTAGAACTGGGATTGCCCTACAATGAGCAGTTCTTC.

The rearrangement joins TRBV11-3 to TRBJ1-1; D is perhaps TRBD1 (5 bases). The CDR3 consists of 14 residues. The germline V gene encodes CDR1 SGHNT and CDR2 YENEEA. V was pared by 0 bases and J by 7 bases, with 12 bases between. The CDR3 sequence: CASSLDPGPNEAFF. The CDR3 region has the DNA TGTGCCAGCAGCTTAGATCCGGGACCCAATGAAGCTTTCTTT. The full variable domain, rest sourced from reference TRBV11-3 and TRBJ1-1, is EAGVVQSPRYKIIEKKQPVAFWCNPISGHNTLYWYLQNLGQGPELLIRYENEEAVDDSQLPKDRFSAERLKGVDSTLKIQPAELGDSAVYLCASSLDPGPNEAFFGQGTRLTVV.

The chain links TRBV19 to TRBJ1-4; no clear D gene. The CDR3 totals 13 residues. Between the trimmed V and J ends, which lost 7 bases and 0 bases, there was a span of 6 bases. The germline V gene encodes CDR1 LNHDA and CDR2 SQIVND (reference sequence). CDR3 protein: CASNIATNEKLFF. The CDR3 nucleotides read TGTGCCAGTAACATTGCAACTAATGAAAAACTGTTTTTT.

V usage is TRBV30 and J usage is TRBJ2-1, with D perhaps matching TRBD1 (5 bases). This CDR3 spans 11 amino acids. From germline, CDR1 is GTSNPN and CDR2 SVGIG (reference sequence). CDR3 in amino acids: CVGAYYNEQFF. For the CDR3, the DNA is TGTGTAGGGGCCTACTACAATGAGCAGTTCTTC.

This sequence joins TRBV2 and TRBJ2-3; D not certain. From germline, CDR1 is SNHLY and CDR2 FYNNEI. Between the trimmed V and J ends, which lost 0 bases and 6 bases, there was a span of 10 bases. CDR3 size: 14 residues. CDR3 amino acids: CASSEARYRDTQYF. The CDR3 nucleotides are TGTGCCAGCAGTGAAGCAAGGTACCGTGATACGCAGTATTTT.

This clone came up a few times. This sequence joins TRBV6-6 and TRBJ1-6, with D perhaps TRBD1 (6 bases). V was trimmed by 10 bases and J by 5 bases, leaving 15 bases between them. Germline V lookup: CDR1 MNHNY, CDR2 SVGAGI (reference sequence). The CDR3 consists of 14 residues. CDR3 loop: CAMGGASHNSPLHF. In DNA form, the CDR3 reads TGTGCCATGGGGGGGGCTAGCCATAATTCACCCCTCCACTTT.

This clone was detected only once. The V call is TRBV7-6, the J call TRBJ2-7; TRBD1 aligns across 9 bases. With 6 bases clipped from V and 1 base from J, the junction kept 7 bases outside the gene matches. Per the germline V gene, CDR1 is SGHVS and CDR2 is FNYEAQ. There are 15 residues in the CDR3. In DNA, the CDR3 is TGTGCCAGCAGTCAAGGACAGGGGATATCCTACGAGCAGTACTTC. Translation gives CASSQGQGISYEQYF.

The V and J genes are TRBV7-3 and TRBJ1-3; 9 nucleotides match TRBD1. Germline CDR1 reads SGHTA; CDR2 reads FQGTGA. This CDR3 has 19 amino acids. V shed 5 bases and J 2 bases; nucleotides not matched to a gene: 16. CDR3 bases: TGTGCCAGCAGCCCAACCGGGACAGGGTCTCCTTGGGCTGGAAACACCATATATTTT. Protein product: CASSPTGTGSPWAGNTIYF.

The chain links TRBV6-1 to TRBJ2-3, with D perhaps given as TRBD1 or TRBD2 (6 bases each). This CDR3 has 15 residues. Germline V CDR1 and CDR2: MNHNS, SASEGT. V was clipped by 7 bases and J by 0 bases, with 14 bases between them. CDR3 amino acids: CASTEPGASTDTQYF. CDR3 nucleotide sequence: TGTGCCAGCACGGAACCGGGGGCTAGCACAGATACGCAGTATTTT.

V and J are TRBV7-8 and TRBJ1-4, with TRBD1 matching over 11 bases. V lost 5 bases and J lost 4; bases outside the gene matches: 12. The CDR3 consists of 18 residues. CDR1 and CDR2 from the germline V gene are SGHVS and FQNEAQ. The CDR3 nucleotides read TGTGCCAGCAGCCCAGGCCCGGGACAGGGGGACCATAATGAAAAACTGTTTTTT. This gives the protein CASSPGPGQGDHNEKLFF.

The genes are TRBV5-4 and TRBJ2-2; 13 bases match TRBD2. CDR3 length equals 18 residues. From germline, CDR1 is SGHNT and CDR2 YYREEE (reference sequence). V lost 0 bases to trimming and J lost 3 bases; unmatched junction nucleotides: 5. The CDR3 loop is CASSLGLAGGPDTGELFF. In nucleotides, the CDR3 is TGTGCCAGCAGCTTGGGACTAGCGGGGGGTCCAGACACCGGGGAGCTGTTTTTT.